The 4 T cell receptor beta chains listed next were all sequenced from one sample in a study of cytomegalovirus exposure and HLA in healthy donors. This PCR relied on a set of 60 Vbeta primers and 13 Jbeta primers. Sequencing was performed with immunoSEQ multiplex PCR; in TCRdb, only in-frame clones are kept and a portion is missing. Among about 170,000 clones listed, about 82% were seen once. What was sequenced was PBMCs. The receptor source for this set is a woman under 30 in good health and CMV-seronegative.

The chain is built from TRBV28 and TRBJ2-7; TRBD1 agrees at 7 bases. This CDR3 is built from 15 residues. Germline V gives CDR1 MDHEN, CDR2 SYDVKM. Unmatched junction bases numbered 9, after V lost 4 bases and J lost 3 bases. The chain's CDR3 is CASSSPFRDSYEQYF. CDR3 nucleotide sequence: TGTGCCAGCAGTTCACCTTTTCGGGACAGCTACGAGCAGTACTTC.

V and J are TRBV5-1 and TRBJ2-2, with D perhaps TRBD1 (5 bases). Germline CDR1 is SGHRS and CDR2 is YFSETQ. The length of the CDR3 is 15 residues. The germline V and J ends were trimmed by 5 bases and 0 bases, with 11 bases remaining between them. The CDR3, as DNA: TGCGCCAGCAGACCACAGGCAACGAACACCGGGGAGCTGTTTTTT. Residues: CASRPQATNTGELFF.

The chain employs TRBV9 and TRBJ2-1, with 8 nucleotides matching TRBD2. The CDR3 length is 15 residues. V was clipped by 3 bases and J by 0 bases; unmatched bases: 2. The V gene's germline CDR1 is SGDLS and CDR2 YYNGEE. The CDR3 is CASSAAGGSYNEQFF. The CDR3 DNA reads as TGTGCCAGCAGCGCGGCGGGGGGCTCCTACAATGAGCAGTTCTTC. Filled out from reference TRBV9 and TRBJ2-1, the complete variable domain reads DSGVTQTPKHLITATGQRVTLRCSPRSGDLSVYWYQQSLDQGLQFLIQYYNGEERAKGNILERFSAQQFPDLHSELNLSSLELGDSALYFCASSAAGGSYNEQFFGPGTRLTVL.

Only a few counts were recorded for this clone. This chain links TRBV2 with TRBJ1-4; 8 bases agree with TRBD1. CDR1 and CDR2 (germline): SNHLY, FYNNEI. The CDR3 sequence is 15 residues long. J gave up 10 bases and V 4 bases, and 11 bases lay outside the gene matches. The CDR3 region has the DNA TGTGCCAGCAGTGGGACAGGGTCCACCGCCGGAAAACTGTTTTTT. It translates to CASSGTGSTAGKLFF.